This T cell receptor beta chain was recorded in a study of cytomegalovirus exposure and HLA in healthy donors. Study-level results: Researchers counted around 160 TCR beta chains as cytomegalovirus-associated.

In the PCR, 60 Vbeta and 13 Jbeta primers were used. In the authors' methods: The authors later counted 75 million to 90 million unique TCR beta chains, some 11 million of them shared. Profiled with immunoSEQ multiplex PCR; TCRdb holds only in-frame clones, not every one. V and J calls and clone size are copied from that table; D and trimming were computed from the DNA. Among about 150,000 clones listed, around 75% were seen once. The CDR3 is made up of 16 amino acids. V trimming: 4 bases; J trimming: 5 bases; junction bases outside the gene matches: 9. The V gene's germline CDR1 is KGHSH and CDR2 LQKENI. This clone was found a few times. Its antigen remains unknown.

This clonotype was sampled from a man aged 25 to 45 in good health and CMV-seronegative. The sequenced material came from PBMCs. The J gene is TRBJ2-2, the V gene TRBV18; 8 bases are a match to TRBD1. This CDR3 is CASSLFPTGETGELFF. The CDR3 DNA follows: TGTGCCAGCTCACTATTCCCGACAGGGGAAACCGGGGAGCTGTTTTTT.